What follows are 25 T cell receptor beta chains derived from one specimen sequenced in a study of blood T cell repertoires in COVID-19. Method: immunoSEQ multiplex PCR; TCRdb's copy keeps in-frame clones and lacks some. The sample carries 150,000 or so clones, roughly 90% recorded once. Sequenced material: peripheral blood. These receptor sequences come from a man aged 60-69 years with active or convalescent COVID-19.

This chain connects TRBV7-9 to TRBJ1-6, with TRBD1 identical over 7 bases. The CDR3 consists of 15 residues. The germline V gene encodes CDR1 SEHNR and CDR2 FQNEAQ (reference sequence). V shed 4 bases and J 7 bases; nucleotides not matched to a gene: 7. The DNA of the CDR3 is TGTGCCAGCAGCTCTACGACAGGGTTAAATTCACCCCTCCACTTT. Translating it yields CASSSTTGLNSPLHF.

The chain couples TRBV18 to TRBJ2-1, with D tentatively TRBD2 (5 bases). This CDR3 is built from 12 residues. The V gene's germline CDR1 is KGHSH and CDR2 LQKENI. V was cut by 3 bases and J by 7 bases, with 7 bases left in between. The CDR3 spells CASSPTTNEQFF. The CDR3 DNA reads as TGTGCCAGCTCACCGACTACAAATGAGCAGTTCTTC.

The rearrangement uses TRBV25-1 and TRBJ2-5; possibly TRBD2 for D (5 bases). Per the germline V gene, CDR1 is MGHDK and CDR2 is SYGVNS. The CDR3 runs to 15 residues. V was pared by 4 bases and J by 0 bases, with 12 bases between. This CDR3 is CASSAPRGNQETQYF. The DNA of the CDR3 is TGTGCCAGCAGTGCGCCCCGAGGGAACCAAGAGACCCAGTACTTC.

The chain couples TRBV5-4 to TRBJ2-5; 8 bases are shared with TRBD2. Trimming at V came to 1 base and at J to 4 bases, leaving 0 bases not matched to a gene. The CDR3 has 13 residues. Germline assignment: CDR1 SGHNT and CDR2 YYREEE (reference sequence). In nucleotides, the CDR3 is TGTGCCAGCAGCTTGACTAGCGGAGAGACCCAGTACTTC. Its translation is CASSLTSGETQYF.

The chain recombines TRBV15 with TRBJ2-3, with unresolved D. CDR3 size: 15 residues. CDR1 and CDR2 from the germline V gene are LNHNV and YYDKDF (reference sequence). The V gene lost 1 base and the J gene lost 1 base, with 9 bases spanning the gap. The CDR3 reads CATSRVPGGTDTQYF. The CDR3 region has the DNA TGTGCCACCAGCAGAGTTCCGGGTGGCACAGATACGCAGTATTTT.

The chain recombines TRBV5-8 with TRBJ1-1; no definite D call. Germline V CDR1 and CDR2: SGHTS, YDEGEE. CDR3 length: 13 residues. The V and J ends lost 0 bases and 3 bases respectively, with 6 bases between them. Here the CDR3 DNA reads TGTGCCAGCAGCTTGGGGAGGGACACTGAAGCTTTCTTT. This sequence encodes CASSLGRDTEAFF.

This rearrangement joins TRBV5-1 to TRBJ1-2; 9 bases are shared with TRBD1. Germline V gene sequence: CDR1 SGHRS, CDR2 YFSETQ. V shed 3 bases, J shed 7 bases, and the junction held 4 bases outside the gene matches. This CDR3 contains 13 residues. As DNA, the CDR3 is TGCGCCAGCAGCTGGGAGACAGGGGGTGGCTACACCTTC. Translation: CASSWETGGGYTF. Looking up the rest from reference TRBV5-1 and TRBJ1-2 gives the full variable domain: KAGVTQTPRYLIKTRGQQVTLSCSPISGHRSVSWYQQTPGQGLQFLFEYFSETQRNKGNFPGRFSGRQFSNSRSEMNVSTLELGDSALYLCASSWETGGGYTFGSGTRLTVV.

The CDR3 is CASSPRLEGEAFF. CDR3 DNA sequence: TGTGCCAGCAGCCCCCGTCTTGAGGGTGAAGCTTTCTTT. The chain combines TRBV13 with TRBJ1-1; D ambiguous. Germline CDR1 reads PRHDT; CDR2 reads FYEKMQ (reference sequence). V lost 5 bases, J lost 7 bases, and 14 bases lay in between. The CDR3 is made up of 13 amino acids.

The rearrangement joins TRBV6-5 to TRBJ1-1, with D possibly matching TRBD1 (6 bases). The CDR3 extends over 15 amino acids. Trimming shortened V by 4 bases and J by 0 bases, and 12 bases separated the two germline ends. Germline V gives CDR1 MNHEY, CDR2 SVGAGI. The CDR3 sequence is CASSFYRDMNTEAFF. The CDR3 region has the DNA TGTGCCAGCAGTTTCTACAGGGATATGAACACTGAAGCTTTCTTT.

The chain has TRBV5-4 and TRBJ2-3; 9 bases line up with TRBD2. Trimming removed 4 bases from V and 4 bases from J; junction bases left unmatched: 10. This CDR3 contains 16 residues. Germline values: CDR1 SGHNT, CDR2 YYREEE (reference sequence). The CDR3 DNA sequence: TGTGCCAGCAGCGATCAACCGGGACTAGCATCAGATACGCAGTATTTT. Encoded protein: CASSDQPGLASDTQYF.

CDR3 nucleotide sequence: TGCGCCAGCAGCTTGTGGGACTACGGGCCATCTAGCACAGATACGCAGTATTTT. Translated: CASSLWDYGPSSTDTQYF. The rearrangement uses TRBV5-1 and TRBJ2-3, with 7 positions matching TRBD2. CDR3 length: 18 amino acids. Trimming cost V 1 base and J 0 bases; bases outside gene matches: 11. Germline values: CDR1 SGHRS, CDR2 YFSETQ.

The chain recombines TRBV15 with TRBJ1-2; the match to TRBD1 covers 7 bases. This CDR3 is 13 amino acids long. V lost 5 bases to trimming and J lost 3 bases; unmatched junction nucleotides: 3. The germline gives CDR1 LNHNV, CDR2 YYDKDF (reference sequence). The CDR3 spells CATSAGTDYGYTF. DNA for the CDR3: TGTGCCACCAGCGCAGGGACAGACTATGGCTACACCTTC.

CDR3 residues: CASSFRGGGNTIYF. In DNA, the CDR3 is TGTGCCAGCAGTTTTAGGGGTGGTGGAAACACCATATATTTT. The chain combines TRBV27 with TRBJ1-3, with a weak D call TRBD1 (5 bases). This CDR3 region has 14 residues. Trimming shortened V by 3 bases and J by 3 bases, and 9 bases separated the two germline ends. Germline V lookup: CDR1 MNHEY, CDR2 SMNVEV (reference sequence).

V is TRBV29-1 and J is TRBJ1-1; TRBD1 matches at 7 bases. Germline assignment: CDR1 SQVTM and CDR2 ANQGSEA. The CDR3 extends over 13 amino acids. Losses at the gene ends were 6 bases for V and 4 bases for J; bases not matched to a gene: 8. The CDR3 nucleotides are TGCAGCGTGGGGGACAGACCGAGCACTGAAGCTTTCTTT. Protein product: CSVGDRPSTEAFF. Using reference TRBV29-1 and TRBJ1-1 for the parts outside the CDR3, the full variable domain is SAVISQKPSRDICQRGTSLTIQCQVDSQVTMMFWYRQQPGQSLTLIATANQGSEATYESGFVIDKFPISRPNLTFSTLTVSNMSPEDSSIYLCSVGDRPSTEAFFGQGTRLTVV.

This clone was detected once. The chain is built from TRBV5-6 and TRBJ1-2; TRBD1 is a possible D gene (6 bases). The CDR3 runs to 14 residues. From germline, CDR1 is SGHDT and CDR2 YYEEEE. Trimming took off 4 bases at V and 3 bases at J, with 13 bases between the two ends. CDR3 DNA sequence: TGTGCCAGCAGCGGCCGACAGGTGCACTATGGCTACACCTTC. Translation gives CASSGRQVHYGYTF.

The genes are TRBV5-6 and TRBJ1-2; 7 bases line up with TRBD1. The germline V gene has CDR1 SGHDT and CDR2 YYEEEE. With 4 bases clipped from V and 6 bases from J, the junction kept 3 bases outside the gene matches. The CDR3 contains 12 residues. CDR3 DNA: TGTGCCAGCAGCCCGGGACAGCATGGCTACACCTTC. It encodes CASSPGQHGYTF. The whole variable domain, remainder taken from reference TRBV5-6 and TRBJ1-2, is DAGVTQSPTHLIKTRGQQVTLRCSPKSGHDTVSWYQQALGQGPQFIFQYYEEEERQRGNFPDRFSGHQFPNYSSELNVNALLLGDSALYLCASSPGQHGYTFGSGTRLTVV.

The chain is built from TRBV18 and TRBJ1-3; D possibly corresponds to TRBD1 (5 bases). CDR1 is KGHSH and CDR2 is LQKENI in the germline V gene. The V gene lost 4 bases and the J gene lost 0 bases, with 7 bases spanning the gap. The CDR3 spans 14 residues. The chain's CDR3 is CASSLDSSGNTIYF. In DNA form, the CDR3 reads TGTGCCAGCTCACTCGACAGCTCTGGAAACACCATATATTTT.

V usage is TRBV6-4 and J usage is TRBJ2-7, with TRBD1 matching over 8 bases. The V gene's germline CDR1 is MRHNA and CDR2 SNTAGT. The CDR3 has 17 amino acids. J lost 1 base, V lost 2 bases, and 10 bases had no gene match. This chain's CDR3 is CASSDLVIGQGSYEQYF. The CDR3, as DNA: TGTGCCAGCAGTGACCTAGTTATTGGACAGGGATCCTACGAGCAGTACTTC.

The chain employs TRBV27 and TRBJ2-7; D unresolved. V dropped 8 bases and J dropped 0 bases, with 11 bases sitting between them. Germline V gives CDR1 MNHEY, CDR2 SMNVEV (reference sequence). The CDR3 loop spans 13 amino acids. The CDR3 loop is CASWRLTSYEQYF. The CDR3 nucleotides are TGTGCCAGCTGGAGACTTACCTCCTACGAGCAGTACTTC.

The chain recombines TRBV27 with TRBJ1-2, with D maybe TRBD1 (5 bases). Germline CDR1 and CDR2: MNHEY and SMNVEV (reference sequence). V was cut by 0 bases and J by 7 bases, with 12 bases left in between. This CDR3 is built from 14 residues. Here the CDR3 reads CASSLSWGYGGYTF. DNA of the CDR3: TGTGCCAGCAGTTTATCGTGGGGCTACGGTGGCTACACCTTC.

This clone has a handful of counts. This chain links TRBV2 with TRBJ1-3; a weak D match, TRBD1 (5 bases). Germline assignment: CDR1 SNHLY and CDR2 FYNNEI. Trimming stripped 0 bases from V and 9 bases from J, with 9 bases between. CDR3 length equals 13 residues. The CDR3 DNA is TGTGCCAGCAGTGAAGCGCATCAGGGCACCATATATTTT. It specifies CASSEAHQGTIYF.

This chain connects TRBV3-1 (or the pseudogene TRBV3-2) to TRBJ1-5, with 7 bases lining up with TRBD1. There are 14 residues in the CDR3. Looked up from germline, CDR1 is LGHDT and CDR2 is YNNKEL (reference sequence). The ends lost 1 base at V and 7 bases at J; junction bases unmatched: 4. CDR3 DNA: TGTGCCAGCAGCCAAGCGACAGGGATCCAGCCCCAGCATTTT. It encodes CASSQATGIQPQHF.

The gene calls are TRBV5-4 and TRBJ1-6; 7 bases align to TRBD1. The CDR3 loop spans 14 amino acids. Germline lookup yields CDR1 SGHNT and CDR2 YYREEE (reference sequence). The V and J ends lost 2 bases and 10 bases, in that order; junction bases with no gene match: 6. The CDR3 sequence: CASSFDRATSPLHF. The CDR3, as DNA: TGTGCCAGCAGCTTCGACAGGGCTACCTCACCCCTCCACTTT. The full variable domain, in which reference TRBV5-4 and TRBJ1-6 provide the parts outside the CDR3, is ETGVTQSPTHLIKTRGQQVTLRCSSQSGHNTVSWYQQALGQGPQFIFQYYREEENGRGNFPPRFSGLQFPNYSSELNVNALELDDSALYLCASSFDRATSPLHFGNGTRLTVT.

The chain recombines TRBV20-1 with TRBJ1-2, with no clear D. Trimming took 7 bases from V and 2 from J, leaving 8 bases between them. There are 11 residues in the CDR3. The V gene's germline CDR1 is DFQATT and CDR2 SNEGSKA (reference sequence). CDR3 DNA sequence: TGCAGTGTTTCAGTGAACTATGGCTACACCTTC. Amino acids: CSVSVNYGYTF.

The CDR3 nucleotides are TGTGCCAGCAGTCGCCCCTTGAGTAAGCAGTTCTTC. As protein: CASSRPLSKQFF. The chain couples TRBV27 to TRBJ2-1; D unclear. CDR3 length equals 12 residues. Germline CDR1 reads MNHEY; CDR2 reads SMNVEV (reference sequence). V lost 5 bases, J lost 11 bases, and 13 bases lay in between.